The table lists the clone carrying this TCR beta chain with many counts. Antigen: not known. CDR1 and CDR2 from the germline V gene are MDHEN and SYDVKM. The CDR3 contains 13 residues. V was shortened by 3 bases and J by 5 bases, with 8 bases between the two germline ends. Amplification of TCR beta CDR3 regions was performed using RNA transcripts as template. TCR CDR3 underwent first-round RT-PCR with the HTBI primer set. TCRdb fed the multiplex PCR reads into MiXCR, producing one record per CDR3 protein. The sample shows about 620,000 distinct CDR3 sequences, roughly 17% of them seen only once. This sample is drawn from a study of T cells in Graves' hyperthyroidism and ophthalmopathy. Study results and caveats: Blood also held most thyroid clonotypes expanded beyond 0.001.

The V call is TRBV28, the J call TRBJ2-1; no clear D. The receptor was isolated from a woman aged 30 to 39 with Graves' hyperthyroidism. Specimen: blood. DNA for the CDR3: TGTGCCAGCAGTTTTTTAGGGAACAATGAGCAGTTCTTC. It is translated as CASSFLGNNEQFF.